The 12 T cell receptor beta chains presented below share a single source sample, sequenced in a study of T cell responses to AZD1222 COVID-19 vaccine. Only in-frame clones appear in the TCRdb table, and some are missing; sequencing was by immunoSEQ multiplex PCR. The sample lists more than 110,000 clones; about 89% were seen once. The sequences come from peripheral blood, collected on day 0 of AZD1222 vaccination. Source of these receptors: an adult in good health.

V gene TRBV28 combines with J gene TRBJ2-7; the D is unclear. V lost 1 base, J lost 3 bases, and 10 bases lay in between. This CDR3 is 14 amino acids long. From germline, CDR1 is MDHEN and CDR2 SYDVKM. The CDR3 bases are TGTGCCAGCAGTTTATTGTACAGCGTCTACGAGCAGTACTTC. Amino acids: CASSLLYSVYEQYF.

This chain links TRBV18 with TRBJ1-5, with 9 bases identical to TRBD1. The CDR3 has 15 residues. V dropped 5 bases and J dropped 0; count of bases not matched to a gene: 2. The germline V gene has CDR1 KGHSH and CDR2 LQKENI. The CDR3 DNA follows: TGTGCCAGCTCAGGGGACAGGGTTAGCAATCAGCCCCAGCATTTT. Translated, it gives CASSGDRVSNQPQHF.

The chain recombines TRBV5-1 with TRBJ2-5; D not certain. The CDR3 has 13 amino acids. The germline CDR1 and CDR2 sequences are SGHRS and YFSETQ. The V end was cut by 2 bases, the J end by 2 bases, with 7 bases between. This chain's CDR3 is CASSFQNQETQYF. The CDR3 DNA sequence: TGCGCCAGCAGCTTCCAAAATCAAGAGACCCAGTACTTC. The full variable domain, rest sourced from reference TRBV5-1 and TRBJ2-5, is KAGVTQTPRYLIKTRGQQVTLSCSPISGHRSVSWYQQTPGQGLQFLFEYFSETQRNKGNFPGRFSGRQFSNSRSEMNVSTLELGDSALYLCASSFQNQETQYFGPGTRLLVL.

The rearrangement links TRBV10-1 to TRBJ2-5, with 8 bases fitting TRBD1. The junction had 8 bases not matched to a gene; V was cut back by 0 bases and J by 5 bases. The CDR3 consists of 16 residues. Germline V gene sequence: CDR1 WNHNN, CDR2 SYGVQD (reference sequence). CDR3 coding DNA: TGCGCCAGCAGTGAGTCGCGGACAGGGTGGATGGAGACCCAGTACTTC. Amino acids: CASSESRTGWMETQYF.

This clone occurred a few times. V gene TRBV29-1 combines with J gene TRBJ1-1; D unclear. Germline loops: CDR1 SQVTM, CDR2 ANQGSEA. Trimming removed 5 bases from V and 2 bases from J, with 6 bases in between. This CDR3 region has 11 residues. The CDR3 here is CSVTDNTEAFF. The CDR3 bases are TGCAGCGTTACCGACAACACTGAAGCTTTCTTT.

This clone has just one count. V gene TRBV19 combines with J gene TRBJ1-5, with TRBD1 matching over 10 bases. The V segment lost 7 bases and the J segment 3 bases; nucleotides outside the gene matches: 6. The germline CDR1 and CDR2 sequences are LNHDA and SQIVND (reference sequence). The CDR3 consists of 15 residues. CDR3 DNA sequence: TGTGCCAGTACCGGGACAGGGGTCTACAATCAGCCCCAGCATTTT. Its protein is CASTGTGVYNQPQHF. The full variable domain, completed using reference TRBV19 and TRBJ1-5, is DGGITQSPKYLFRKEGQNVTLSCEQNLNHDAMYWYRQDPGQGLRLIYYSQIVNDFQKGDIAEGYSVSREKKESFPLTVTSAQKNPTAFYLCASTGTGVYNQPQHFGDGTRLSIL.

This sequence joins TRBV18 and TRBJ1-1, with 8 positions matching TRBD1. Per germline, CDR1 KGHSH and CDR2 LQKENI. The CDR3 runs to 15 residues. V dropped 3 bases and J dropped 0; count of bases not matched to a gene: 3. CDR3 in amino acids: CASSPTGAMNTEAFF. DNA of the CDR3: TGTGCCAGCTCACCGACAGGGGCCATGAACACTGAAGCTTTCTTT.

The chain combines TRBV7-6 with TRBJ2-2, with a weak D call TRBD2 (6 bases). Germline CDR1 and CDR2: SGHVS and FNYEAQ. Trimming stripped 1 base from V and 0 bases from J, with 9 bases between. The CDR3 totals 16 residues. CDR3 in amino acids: CASSLVGGSNTGELFF. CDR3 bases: TGTGCCAGCAGCTTAGTGGGGGGATCGAACACCGGGGAGCTGTTTTTT.

CDR3 bases: TGTGCCTGGGGTGACTTAGGCTACACCTTC. It is translated as CAWGDLGYTF. The chain is built from TRBV30 and TRBJ1-2; D is unclear. The CDR3 runs to 10 residues. Trimming removed 5 bases from V and 8 bases from J, with 9 bases in between. CDR1 is GTSNPN and CDR2 is SVGIG in the germline V gene (reference sequence).

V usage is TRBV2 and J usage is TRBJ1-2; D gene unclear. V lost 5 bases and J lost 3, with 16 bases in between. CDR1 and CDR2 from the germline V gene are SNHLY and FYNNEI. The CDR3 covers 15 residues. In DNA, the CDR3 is TGTGCCAGCAGTAGCCTCCACGGATCGGACTATGGCTACACCTTC. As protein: CASSSLHGSDYGYTF.

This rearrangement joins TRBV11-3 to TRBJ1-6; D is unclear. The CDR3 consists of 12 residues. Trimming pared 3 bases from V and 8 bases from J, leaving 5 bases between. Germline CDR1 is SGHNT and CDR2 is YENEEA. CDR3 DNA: TGTGCCAGCAGCTTTCGAGATTCACCCCTCCACTTT. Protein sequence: CASSFRDSPLHF.

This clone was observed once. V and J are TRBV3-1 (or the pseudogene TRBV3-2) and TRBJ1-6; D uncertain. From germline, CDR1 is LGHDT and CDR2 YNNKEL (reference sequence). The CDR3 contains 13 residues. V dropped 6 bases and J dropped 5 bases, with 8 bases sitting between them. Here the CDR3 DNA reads TGTGCCAGCAGTCTAGTCAATAATTCACCCCTCCACTTT. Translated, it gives CASSLVNNSPLHF.